These T cell receptor beta chains were read from a single sample in a study of neurological immune-mediated disorders. TCRdb used MiXCR to reprocess the 5' RACE reads, holding one entry per CDR3 protein. The table shows 84,000 or so distinct CDR3 sequences, with 3.5% to 5.5% occurring only once. Sequenced material: PBMCs. All receptors come from a woman aged 55-70 years with multiple sclerosis. The CDR3 runs from the conserved cysteine through the conserved F or W. Fields, in order: V gene, J gene, clone size, D gene, CDR3 protein, CDR3 DNA. D genes are given only for firm matches. Rows may omit the clone size; those that give it use once, few, many or a size class.

v_gene: TRBV6-5
j_gene: TRBJ1-2
abundance: many
d_gene: .
CDR3aa: CASSFSTDLYGYTF
CDR3nt: TGTGCCAGCAGTTTCTCGACAGATCTCTATGGCTACACCTTC

v_gene: TRBV20-1
j_gene: TRBJ2-5
abundance: many
d_gene: .
CDR3aa: CSAKKGQPRETQYF
CDR3nt: TGCAGTGCTAAGAAGGGCCAACCTCGGGAGACCCAGTACTTC

v_gene: TRBV5-1
j_gene: TRBJ1-1
abundance: many
d_gene: .
CDR3aa: CASSREDLNTEAFF
CDR3nt: TGCGCCAGCAGCAGAGAAGACCTAAACACTGAAGCTTTCTTT

v_gene: TRBV5-1
j_gene: TRBJ2-1
abundance: .
d_gene: TRBD2
CDR3aa: CASRPDGGDYNEQFF
CDR3nt: TGCGCCAGCCGCCCGGATGGGGGGGATTACAATGAGCAGTTCTTC

v_gene: TRBV6-5
j_gene: TRBJ1-6
abundance: many
d_gene: TRBD1
CDR3aa: CASMEQRDRFSPLHF
CDR3nt: TGTGCCAGCATGGAACAACGGGACAGGTTTTCACCCCTCCACTTT

v_gene: TRBV5-1
j_gene: TRBJ2-1
abundance: many
d_gene: .
CDR3aa: CASSHGKHNEQFF
CDR3nt: TGCGCCAGCAGCCACGGCAAGCACAATGAGCAGTTCTTC

v_gene: TRBV28
j_gene: TRBJ2-1
abundance: many
d_gene: .
CDR3aa: CASSLWGGGRLEQFF
CDR3nt: TGTGCCAGCAGTTTATGGGGGGGGGGGCGACTTGAGCAGTTCTTC

v_gene: TRBV12-3/TRBV12-4
j_gene: TRBJ2-7
abundance: many
d_gene: TRBD2
CDR3aa: CASSSQGGVSYEQYF
CDR3nt: TGTGCCAGCAGTTCCCAGGGAGGGGTCTCCTACGAGCAGTACTTC

v_gene: TRBV9
j_gene: TRBJ1-1
abundance: many
d_gene: .
CDR3aa: CASSQAMTGIAEAFF
CDR3nt: TGTGCCAGCAGCCAAGCTATGACAGGCATCGCTGAAGCTTTCTTT

v_gene: TRBV5-1
j_gene: TRBJ2-7
abundance: many
d_gene: .
CDR3aa: CASSSPSNEQYF
CDR3nt: TGCGCCAGCAGCTCTCCCTCCAACGAGCAGTACTTC

v_gene: TRBV2
j_gene: TRBJ1-5
abundance: many
d_gene: .
CDR3aa: CASSEGRQFQPQHF
CDR3nt: TGTGCCAGCAGTGAAGGGAGACAGTTTCAGCCCCAGCATTTT

v_gene: TRBV24-1
j_gene: TRBJ2-5
abundance: many
d_gene: .
CDR3aa: CATSKTANQETQYF
CDR3nt: TGTGCCACCAGCAAGACAGCTAACCAAGAGACCCAGTACTTC

v_gene: TRBV11-2
j_gene: TRBJ2-3
abundance: many
d_gene: .
CDR3aa: CASSSPGETQYF
CDR3nt: TGTGCCAGCAGCTCCCCGGGGGAGACGCAGTATTTT

v_gene: TRBV5-5
j_gene: TRBJ2-4
abundance: many
d_gene: TRBD1
CDR3aa: CASSLIGTGVKNIQYF
CDR3nt: TGTGCCAGCAGCTTGATAGGGACAGGGGTAAAAAACATTCAGTACTTC

v_gene: TRBV20-1
j_gene: TRBJ2-2
abundance: many
d_gene: TRBD2
CDR3aa: CSARSGGNTGELFF
CDR3nt: TGCAGTGCTAGATCGGGGGGAAACACCGGGGAGCTGTTTTTT

v_gene: TRBV12-3/TRBV12-4
j_gene: TRBJ2-1
abundance: many
d_gene: TRBD1
CDR3aa: CASSWDRDNEQFF
CDR3nt: TGTGCCAGCAGCTGGGACAGGGACAATGAGCAGTTCTTC

v_gene: TRBV7-9
j_gene: TRBJ2-3
abundance: many
d_gene: TRBD2
CDR3aa: CASSRGETSTDTQYF
CDR3nt: TGTGCCAGCAGCCGGGGGGAAACTAGCACAGATACGCAGTATTTT

v_gene: TRBV6-6
j_gene: TRBJ2-7
abundance: many
d_gene: .
CDR3aa: CASSRDGSSYEQYF
CDR3nt: TGTGCCAGCAGTCGGGACGGCAGCTCCTACGAGCAGTACTTC

v_gene: TRBV7-2
j_gene: TRBJ2-7
abundance: many
d_gene: .
CDR3aa: CASSSDPVPSYEQYF
CDR3nt: TGTGCCAGCAGCAGCGACCCCGTCCCATCCTACGAGCAGTACTTC

v_gene: TRBV6-5
j_gene: TRBJ1-1
abundance: many
d_gene: .
CDR3aa: CASSYFHPRMNTEAFF
CDR3nt: TGTGCCAGCAGTTACTTCCATCCCAGAATGAACACTGAAGCTTTCTTT

v_gene: TRBV20-1
j_gene: TRBJ1-5
abundance: many
d_gene: TRBD1
CDR3aa: CSARIQGEYSNQPQHF
CDR3nt: TGCAGTGCTAGGATCCAGGGGGAATATAGCAATCAGCCCCAGCATTTT

v_gene: TRBV11-2
j_gene: TRBJ2-1
abundance: many
d_gene: .
CDR3aa: CASSSPRGPSYNEQFF
CDR3nt: TGTGCCAGCAGCTCCCCCCGGGGGCCCTCCTACAATGAGCAGTTCTTC

v_gene: TRBV5-1
j_gene: TRBJ2-2
abundance: many
d_gene: TRBD1
CDR3aa: CASSFGTGHTGELFF
CDR3nt: TGCGCCAGCAGCTTCGGGACAGGACACACCGGGGAGCTGTTTTTT

v_gene: TRBV5-1
j_gene: TRBJ2-1
abundance: many
d_gene: .
CDR3aa: CASSLGAGATYNEQFF
CDR3nt: TGCGCCAGCAGCTTGGGGGCGGGGGCGACCTACAATGAGCAGTTCTTC

v_gene: TRBV5-1
j_gene: TRBJ1-1
abundance: many
d_gene: TRBD1
CDR3aa: CASSLRRDRVSFGTEAFF
CDR3nt: TGCGCCAGCAGCTTGCGCCGGGACAGGGTGTCCTTTGGCACTGAAGCTTTCTTT

v_gene: TRBV6-1
j_gene: TRBJ1-5
abundance: many
d_gene: TRBD1
CDR3aa: CPGTGKNQPQHF
CDR3nt: TGTCCCGGGACAGGGAAAAATCAGCCCCAGCATTTT